The clone carrying this T cell receptor (beta chain) was recorded a few times. In the original processing: Estimated nucleated cell counts came from reference gene primer amplification. Produced via immunoSEQ multiplex PCR; TCRdb's table is partial and in-frame only. From that table come the V and J calls and clone size; the DNA was used to work out D and trimming. Counted here are 100,000 to 120,000 clones, around four fifths occurring once; the ten biggest clones make up just over 4%. The sample comes from a study of blood T cell repertoires in COVID-19. At the level of the study: Researchers got acute and convalescent COVID-19 samples from the United States, Italy and Spain. T cells, B-cell-depleted T cells, or PBMCs provided the cDNA or gDNA that served as material.

The length of the CDR3 is 14 residues. V was pared by 6 bases and J by 3 bases, with 14 bases between. Germline values: CDR1 MNHEY, CDR2 SVGEGT. The chain uses TRBV6-2 or TRBV6-3 and TRBJ2-5, with a tentative D call TRBD2 (6 bases). The sequence was obtained from a woman in her 70s with acute or convalescent COVID-19. Sequenced: peripheral blood. In DNA form, the CDR3 reads TGTGCCAGCAGCCCCGGAGGGGTCAAAGAGACCCAGTACTTC. Its translation is CASSPGGVKETQYF.